The sequence of this T cell receptor (beta chain) was determined in a study of shared clonotypes between healthy human individuals (TCRdb year 2020). Regarding the research as a whole: The cohort comprised two women and three men aged 18 to 49 years. Between about 0.8 and 9.5 billion PBMCs per donor were obtained by leukapheresis. Per donor, three plates each were used for CD4 naive and CD4 memory, two for CD8 naive, and one for CD8 memory. To increase sequencing depth and limit assay-specific biases, TCR repertoire library preparation and sequencing were carried out by different laboratories using diverse techniques. To estimate repertoire size and how much clonotypes are shared between individuals, the study performed deep sequencing of blood TCR repertoires from a few healthy adults. Here is what the overall study found, with its caveats: Estimated clonotype richness was generally larger for naive than for memory subsets. Around 5% of naive CD4, 3.5% of naive CD8, 2.3% of memory CD4, and 0.4% of memory CD8 clonotypes were shared across four donors. Based on pairwise subsampling, the degree of clonotype sharing among donors was expected to be affected by sequencing depth. The genetic and exposure-history diversity represented was limited by the small number of donors. Compared with non-shared clonotypes, the clonotypes found in all four sorted-subset donors had higher generation probabilities. Sampling was restricted to blood, and TCR repertoires in tissues likely differ from the TCR repertoires found in blood. Even with the large sequencing depth, rarefaction of the sorted-subset datasets indicated that sequencing was incomplete.

Using the deep immunoSEQ assay, multiplex PCR amplified TCR CDR3 regions from genomic DNA. For each cell subset, the extracted genomic DNA was distributed evenly across all wells of several immunoSEQ 96-well plates, and each plate served as one replicate. For sorted subsets, 200 to 250 ng genomic DNA, equal to 30,000 or so T cell genomes, was loaded into each replicate PCR. Purified libraries were measured with a Qubit 3.0 fluorometer, size-checked on a Bioanalyzer 2100, and measured again with the KAPA Library Quantification kit. Each immunoSEQ 96-well plate was sequenced on its own single-read 150-cycle Illumina NextSeq 550 flow cell. Turning to the authors' computational methods: Because the immunoSEQ output included only junctional sequences and no quality scores, the filtering could not be the same as the filtering used for full-length reads. Sequences were annotated with PyIR, a Python wrapper for IgBLAST v1.9, and V/J genes and CDR3 were assigned using IMGT germline references. Any read was removed if the V/J assignment was weak (E-value above 1e-6), the CDR3 was missing, or the read contained stop codons, out-of-frame junctions, or ambiguous translated residues. V3J clonotypes were defined by identical inferred V gene, J gene, and CDR3 amino acid sequence. Percentage overlap between repertoires was calculated by dividing the number of shared unique clonotypes by the size of the smaller repertoire. Richness of each repertoire was evaluated using RTK rarefaction, the Chao1 estimator, and Recon v2.1 estimates of unobserved clonotypes. Generation probabilities for all TCRbeta clonotypes obtained by the gDNA method from several donors were computed using OLGA. In TCRdb, the immuneACCESS table is reduced to in-frame sequences with V and J assigned. These tables do not hold every clone; where another copy was compared, an unresolved V gene accounts for under half, and the others remain unexplained. Clone size and V and J calls were adopted from that table, with D and trimming inferred from the DNA. For this sample there are about 2.1 million clones; 93% appear just once. Clones ranked in the top ten supply under 2% of the sample.

For the CD8 naive samples, CD45RO-negative cells were positively selected for CCR7, yielding a CD45RA+CCR7+ population from which TemRA cells were excluded. The donors were healthy, HIV-negative adults with no recently reported acute infections or vaccinations. Only Caucasian adults living in Nashville, Tennessee, USA were represented among the donors. Blood was obtained by leukapheresis, after which PBMCs were separated by Ficoll-Histopaque density gradient centrifugation and cryopreserved in liquid nitrogen vapor phase. Analytical flow cytometry was used to check the purity and quantity of each magnetically sorted T cell population. Genomic DNA was isolated from each sorted fraction and quantified by UV absorbance on a Nanodrop 2000c. The CDR1 and CDR2 encoded by the germline V gene (reference sequence) are MNHEY and SMNVEV. The V end loses 6 bases and the J end loses 0 bases, and a stretch of 18 bases separates them. Its CDR3 holds 16 amino acids, cysteine through phenylalanine. The sequence is cut down to CDR3 DNA, 48 bases in frame from base 1.

Regarding this clone: It lacks a known antigen. No much larger clone exists at a distance of one base, and base qualities are not known.

This chain joins TRBV27 to TRBJ2-7, with TRBD2 as a weak D call on 5 bases. Source material: naive CD8+ T cells from PBMCs. The sample's cell subset or site label, decoded: CD45RA+CCR7+. The sequence was obtained from a man aged 18 to 30 in good health. Some clones in this sample may be carry-over from other donors' samples. The DNA is as follows: TGTGCCAGCAGCATATCCGGGGTCTTCAGCTCCTACGAGCAGTACTTC. It encodes CASSISGVFSSYEQYF.